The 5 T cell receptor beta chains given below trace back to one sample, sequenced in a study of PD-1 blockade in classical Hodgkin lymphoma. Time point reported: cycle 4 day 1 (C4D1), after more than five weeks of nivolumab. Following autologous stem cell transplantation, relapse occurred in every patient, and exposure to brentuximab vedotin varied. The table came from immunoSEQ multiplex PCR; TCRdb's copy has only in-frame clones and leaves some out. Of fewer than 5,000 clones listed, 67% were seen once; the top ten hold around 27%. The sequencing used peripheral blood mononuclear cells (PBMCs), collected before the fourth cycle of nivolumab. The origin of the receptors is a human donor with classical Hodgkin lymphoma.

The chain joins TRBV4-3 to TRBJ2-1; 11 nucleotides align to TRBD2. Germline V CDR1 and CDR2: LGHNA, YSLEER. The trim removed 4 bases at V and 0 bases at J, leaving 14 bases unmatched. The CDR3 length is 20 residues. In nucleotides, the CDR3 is TGCGCCAGCAGCCCACGGCTAGCGGGAGGATTAGGAAGCTCCTACAATGAGCAGTTCTTC. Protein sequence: CASSPRLAGGLGSSYNEQFF.

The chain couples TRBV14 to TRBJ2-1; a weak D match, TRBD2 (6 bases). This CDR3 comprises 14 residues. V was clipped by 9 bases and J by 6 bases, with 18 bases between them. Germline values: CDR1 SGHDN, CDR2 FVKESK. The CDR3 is CASQRSGVGNEQFF. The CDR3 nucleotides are TGTGCCAGTCAAAGATCGGGAGTCGGCAATGAGCAGTTCTTC.

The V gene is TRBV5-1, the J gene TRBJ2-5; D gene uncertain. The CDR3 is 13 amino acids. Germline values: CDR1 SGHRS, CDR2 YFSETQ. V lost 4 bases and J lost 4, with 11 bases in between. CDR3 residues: CASSPAVRETQYF. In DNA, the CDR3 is TGCGCCAGCAGCCCGGCCGTTAGAGAGACCCAGTACTTC. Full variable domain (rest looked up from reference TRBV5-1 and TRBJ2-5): KAGVTQTPRYLIKTRGQQVTLSCSPISGHRSVSWYQQTPGQGLQFLFEYFSETQRNKGNFPGRFSGRQFSNSRSEMNVSTLELGDSALYLCASSPAVRETQYFGPGTRLLVL.

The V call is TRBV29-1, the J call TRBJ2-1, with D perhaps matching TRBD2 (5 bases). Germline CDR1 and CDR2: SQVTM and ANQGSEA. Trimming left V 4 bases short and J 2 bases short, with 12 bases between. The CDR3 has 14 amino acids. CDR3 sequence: CSVGRGVAYNEQFF. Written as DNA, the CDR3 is TGCAGCGTTGGTCGGGGAGTCGCCTACAATGAGCAGTTCTTC.

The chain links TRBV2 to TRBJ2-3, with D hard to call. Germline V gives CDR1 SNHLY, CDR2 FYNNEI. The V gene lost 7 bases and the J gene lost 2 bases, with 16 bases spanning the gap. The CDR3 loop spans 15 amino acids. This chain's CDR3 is CASTYLTSDTDTQYF. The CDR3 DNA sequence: TGTGCCAGCACCTACTTGACCTCTGACACAGATACGCAGTATTTT.